The rows below give T cell receptor beta chains drawn from one sample of a study of blood T cells in healthy people across ages. Using its own MiXCR run on the 5' RACE reads, TCRdb lists one record per CDR3 protein. The data show 590,000 or so distinct CDR3 sequences, with approximately 30% seen just once and approximately 14% held by the top ten. Sequencing was performed on blood. Receptor source: an elderly woman in good health. Both conserved end residues are part of each CDR3. Clone size is given for some rows only: seen once, a few or many times, or a class if the clone is expanded.

CDR3aa	abundance	v_gene
CASSLGTTGNTQYF	many	TRBV5-1
CASSFRGGTGSYEQYF	many	TRBV5-1
CASSGFAGANVLTF	many	TRBV28
CSATRTTQDTQYF	many	TRBV20-1
CASSHTAPRGGQYNEQFF	-	TRBV7-9
CAIKSGTVGVSAGELFF	-	TRBV10-3
CASSPWRESPLHF	-	TRBV11-1
CASGFSGNSPLHF	few	TRBV27
CAWSKAGVIQETQYF	many	TRBV30
CASSHRAGNTIYF	-	TRBV13
CASSYSAGRGPYNEQFF	many	TRBV6-6
CASSVGARYNEQYF	few	TRBV9
CASSYSSGASQPQHF	-	TRBV6-2/TRBV6-3
CASSWDSVVDTEAFF	many	TRBV12-3/TRBV12-4